These T cell receptor beta chains were read from a single sample in a study of CD8 T cells in Susac syndrome. TCRdb re-called the immunoSEQ multiplex PCR reads through MiXCR, storing one row per CDR3 protein. The sample holds approximately 150,000 distinct CDR3 sequences, approximately 95% seen once. Sample: CD4+ T cells from PBMCs. The receptors come from a human donor with multiple sclerosis. Both conserved end residues are part of each CDR3. A D gene is named only where the DNA matches it firmly. Not every row has a clone size; where given, it reads once, few, many or a size class.

D | J | V | size | DNA | CDR3
- | TRBJ1-1 | TRBV3-1 | - | TGTGCCAGCAGCCAAGCTGCGGGAAGACGGATGAACACTGAAGCTTTCTTT | CASSQAAGRRMNTEAFF
- | TRBJ1-5 | TRBV18 | - | TGTGCCAGCTCACCGGAGCAGGGTAGCAATCAGCCCCAGCATTTT | CASSPEQGSNQPQHF
- | TRBJ2-7 | TRBV29-1 | - | TGCAGCGTAGCGGGGACAGGCTACAGCGAGCAGTACTTC | CSVAGTGYSEQYF
TRBD1 | TRBJ1-1 | TRBV20-1 | - | TGCAGTGCTAGTCACACAGGGGACCGGAACACTGAAGCTTTCTTT | CSASHTGDRNTEAFF
TRBD1 | TRBJ1-1 | TRBV27 | - | TGTGCCAGCAGTTCGGGACAGGGGTCGGCACAAAGCACTGAAGCTTTCTTT | CASSSGQGSAQSTEAFF
- | TRBJ1-4 | TRBV5-4 | - | TGTGCCAGCAGCTTAGACGGACTTAATGAAAAACTGTTTTTT | CASSLDGLNEKLFF
TRBD2 | TRBJ2-1 | TRBV3-1 | - | TGTGCCAGCAGCCAAGATGGAACTAGCGGAGCCTACAATGAGCAGTTCTTC | CASSQDGTSGAYNEQFF
- | TRBJ1-2 | TRBV6-5 | - | TGTGCCAGCAGTTCTAGGGATCCTAACTATGGCTACACCTTC | CASSSRDPNYGYTF
TRBD1 | TRBJ1-2 | TRBV13 | once | TGTGCCAGCAGCCCTCAGGGGGCATGGAACTATGGCTACACCTTC | CASSPQGAWNYGYTF
TRBD2 | TRBJ2-7 | TRBV3-1 | - | TGTGCCAGCAGCCAAGGCGGCGGGGGGTTCTACGAGCAGTACTTC | CASSQGGGGFYEQYF
- | TRBJ2-1 | TRBV30 | - | TGTGCCTGGAGTGGACAGGTTTACAATGAGCAGTTCTTC | CAWSGQVYNEQFF
TRBD1 | TRBJ2-3 | TRBV5-1 | - | TGCGCCAGCAGTCTGGACAGGGTTCCAGATACGCAGTATTTT | CASSLDRVPDTQYF
TRBD2 | TRBJ2-5 | TRBV3-1 | once | TGTGCCAGCAGCCAAGATGGGACTAGCAAAGAGACCCAGTACTTC | CASSQDGTSKETQYF
- | TRBJ1-2 | TRBV29-1 | - | TGCAGTGAAAGGACCAGGGGCTATGGCTACACCTTC | CSERTRGYGYTF
TRBD2 | TRBJ2-2 | TRBV9 | - | TGTGCCAGCAGCGAGAGGACTAGTTCCGGGGAGCTGTTTTTT | CASSERTSSGELFF
TRBD2 | TRBJ2-1 | TRBV27 | - | TGTGCCAGCAGTTCACTAGCGGGATTTGAGCAGTTCTTC | CASSSLAGFEQFF
- | TRBJ2-3 | TRBV9 | - | TGTGCCAGCAGCGTAAGGCTAGCCACAGATACGCAGTATTTT | CASSVRLATDTQYF
TRBD1 | TRBJ2-1 | TRBV7-9 | - | TGTGCCAGCAGCTTGCAACAGGGGGCACGGTACAATGAGCAGTTCTTC | CASSLQQGARYNEQFF
TRBD2 | TRBJ2-7 | TRBV20-1 | - | TGCAGTGCTAGTTCCCGGGAGGGGTACGAGCAGTACTTC | CSASSREGYEQYF
TRBD1 | TRBJ2-6 | TRBV12-3/TRBV12-4 | - | TGTGCCAGCACCTCCGGGACAGGGTCTGGGGCCAACGTCCTGACTTTC | CASTSGTGSGANVLTF
TRBD1 | TRBJ1-1 | TRBV20-1 | - | TGCAGTGCCTCCAGGACAGGGGGGCGTGAAGCTTTCTTT | CSASRTGGREAFF
TRBD2 | TRBJ2-1 | TRBV25-1 | - | TGTGCCAGCAGCGACCCCCTCATAGCGGGAGTGGATGAGCAGTTCTTC | CASSDPLIAGVDEQFF
- | TRBJ2-3 | TRBV19 | - | TGTGCCAGTAGCTCGACAGGACCCTTCACAGATACGCAGTATTTT | CASSSTGPFTDTQYF
- | TRBJ1-2 | TRBV19 | - | TGTGCCAGTAGTACCGAACACCAACTGCTTAACTATGGCTACACCTTC | CASSTEHQLLNYGYTF
- | TRBJ2-1 | TRBV9 | - | TGTGCCAGCAGCGTAGGGGCCGGATCCTACAATGAGCAGTTCTTC | CASSVGAGSYNEQFF
- | TRBJ2-2 | TRBV20-1 | - | TGCAGTGTCGGCAGGAACACCGGGGAGCTGTTTTTT | CSVGRNTGELFF
- | TRBJ1-2 | TRBV30 | - | TGTGCCTGGAGGGAGGGCTATGGCTACACCTTC | CAWREGYGYTF
- | TRBJ1-2 | TRBV20-1 | - | TGCAGTGCTACCGACACACCACGGGACTATGGCTACACCTTC | CSATDTPRDYGYTF
- | TRBJ2-6 | TRBV24-1 | - | TGTGCCACTGGTACCTCTGGGGCCAACGTCCTGACTTTC | CATGTSGANVLTF
- | TRBJ1-2 | TRBV5-8 | - | TGTGCCAGCAGCTCGCAAGCTAACTATGGCTACACCTTC | CASSSQANYGYTF